This is a list of T cell receptor beta chains from one sample in a study of T cells in Graves' hyperthyroidism and ophthalmopathy. TCRdb redid the calling of the multiplex PCR reads with MiXCR, one entry per CDR3 protein. The sample holds about 260,000 distinct CDR3 sequences, 22% seen once. The material sequenced was blood. Source of these receptors: a man aged 25-45 years with Graves' ophthalmopathy. The CDR3 runs from the conserved cysteine through the conserved F or W. D genes are given only for firm matches. Clone size is given for some rows only: seen once, a few or many times, or a class if the clone is expanded.

d_call	clone_size	v_call	j_call	cdr3_aa	cdr3_nt
-	many	TRBV3-1	TRBJ2-2	CASSQILGDGELFF	TGTGCCAGCAGCCAGATCCTGGGGGACGGGGAGCTGTTTTTT
TRBD1	once	TRBV2	TRBJ1-5	CASAQDRGNQPQHF	TGTGCCAGCGCGCAGGACAGGGGCAATCAGCCCCAGCATTTT
-	few	TRBV5-1	TRBJ2-3	CASSLGSAGHTDTQYF	TGCGCCAGCAGCTTGGGGTCCGCGGGACATACAGATACGCAGTATTTT
TRBD2	-	TRBV27	TRBJ2-1	CASSFREGNEQFF	TGTGCCAGCAGTTTTCGGGAGGGCAATGAGCAGTTCTTC
TRBD2	-	TRBV28	TRBJ2-2	CASSLGGRDTGELFF	TGTGCCAGCAGTTTAGGGGGGAGGGACACCGGGGAGCTGTTTTTT
TRBD2	many	TRBV11-2	TRBJ2-7	CASSLVGLAVTYEQYF	TGTGCCAGCAGCTTAGTCGGCCTAGCGGTTACCTACGAGCAGTACTTC
TRBD1	many	TRBV30	TRBJ2-7	CAWRGDRGEQYF	TGTGCCTGGAGGGGGGACAGGGGGGAGCAGTACTTC
TRBD2	-	TRBV12-3/TRBV12-4	TRBJ2-3	CASRIAGGDDTQYF	TGTGCCAGCAGAATAGCGGGGGGGGACGATACGCAGTATTTT
TRBD2	few	TRBV28	TRBJ2-3	CAILSGPTDTQYF	TGTGCCATCCTTAGCGGGCCCACAGATACGCAGTATTTT
-	-	TRBV4-1	TRBJ2-7	CASSQAPSGAYEQYF	TGCGCCAGCAGCCAAGCCCCATCGGGAGCCTACGAGCAGTACTTC
TRBD2	-	TRBV9	TRBJ2-5	CASSVGSGSPLKETQYF	TGTGCCAGCAGCGTAGGTAGCGGGAGTCCTCTCAAAGAGACCCAGTACTTC
-	few	TRBV5-4	TRBJ2-7	CASSPQGGIGGLSEQYF	TGTGCCAGCAGCCCACAAGGCGGTATTGGGGGGTTGTCCGAGCAGTACTTC
-	few	TRBV9	TRBJ2-2	CASSVDPWGSSNTGELFF	TGTGCCAGCAGCGTAGACCCATGGGGGAGTTCGAACACCGGGGAGCTGTTTTTT
TRBD2	-	TRBV18	TRBJ2-5	CASSPGLAGPQETQYF	TGTGCCAGCTCACCAGGCCTAGCGGGACCCCAAGAGACCCAGTACTTC
-	-	TRBV5-8	TRBJ2-3	CASSLGIHLQHTQYF	TGTGCCAGCAGCCTGGGGATACACCTCCAACATACGCAGTATTTT
-	few	TRBV4-1	TRBJ2-3	CASRSSGATDTQYF	TGCGCCAGCAGGAGTTCGGGGGCAACAGATACGCAGTATTTT
TRBD2	-	TRBV28	TRBJ2-7	CASSMITSGSLSYEQYF	TGTGCCAGCAGTATGATTACTAGCGGGAGCCTCTCCTACGAGCAGTACTTC
-	many	TRBV2	TRBJ2-7	CASSEAGGFEQYF	TGTGCCAGCAGTGAAGCGGGCGGCTTCGAGCAGTACTTC
-	-	TRBV10-2	TRBJ2-5	CASRTREGETQYF	TGCGCCAGCCGGACGAGGGAAGGGGAGACCCAGTACTTC
-	few	TRBV6-5	TRBJ1-5	CASSSLDNQPQHF	TGTGCCAGCAGTTCACTCGACAATCAGCCCCAGCATTTT
-	few	TRBV13	TRBJ1-1	CASRADEAFF	TGTGCCAGTCGAGCGGACGAAGCTTTCTTT
TRBD1	few	TRBV5-1	TRBJ1-1	CASTLGPGQGNTEAFF	TGCGCCAGCACCCTCGGGCCGGGACAGGGGAACACTGAAGCTTTCTTT
-	few	TRBV5-1	TRBJ1-4	CASSLDGTTNEKLFF	TGCGCCAGCAGCTTAGATGGGACAACTAATGAAAAACTGTTTTTT
TRBD1	-	TRBV6-1	TRBJ1-5	CASIPMKGQTSNQPQHF	TGTGCCAGCATCCCAATGAAGGGACAGACGAGCAATCAGCCCCAGCATTTT
-	-	TRBV7-9	TRBJ2-1	CASSLAGGPRNEQFF	TGTGCCAGCAGCTTAGCGGGAGGCCCTAGGAATGAGCAGTTCTTC
TRBD2	many	TRBV11-3	TRBJ2-1	CASAILAGGPSEQFF	TGTGCCAGCGCTATATTAGCGGGAGGGCCCAGTGAGCAGTTCTTC
-	-	TRBV20-1	TRBJ1-5	CSARKPGQGNQPQHF	TGCAGTGCTAGAAAGCCGGGGCAGGGAAATCAGCCCCAGCATTTT
-	many	TRBV11-3	TRBJ1-1	CASSLGEATEAFF	TGTGCCAGCAGCCTAGGGGAGGCCACTGAAGCTTTCTTT
-	few	TRBV28	TRBJ1-1	CASTYPARNEAFF	TGTGCCAGCACCTACCCAGCGCGTAATGAAGCTTTCTTT
-	many	TRBV3-1	TRBJ2-3	CASSQMQSTDAQYF	TGTGCCAGCAGCCAAATGCAAAGCACAGATGCGCAGTATTTT
-	many	TRBV20-1	TRBJ2-5	CSARLESETQYF	TGCAGTGCTAGACTGGAGTCGGAGACCCAGTACTTC
-	few	TRBV5-1	TRBJ2-3	CASSPRSDTQYF	TGCGCCAGCAGCCCTAGGTCAGATACGCAGTATTTT
TRBD2	many	TRBV28	TRBJ2-7	CASSSGTSGNREQYF	TGTGCCAGCAGTTCCGGGACTAGCGGGAACCGCGAGCAGTACTTC
-	few	TRBV10-2	TRBJ2-7	CASSESDYEQYF	TGCGCCAGCAGTGAGTCCGATTACGAGCAGTACTTC
-	-	TRBV18	TRBJ2-1	CASSPQDNEQFF	TGTGCCAGCTCACCACAAGACAATGAGCAGTTCTTC
-	-	TRBV30	TRBJ1-5	CAWSMAGNQPQHF	TGTGCCTGGAGTATGGCAGGCAATCAGCCCCAGCATTTT
-	-	TRBV2	TRBJ1-1	CASVKGNTEAFF	TGTGCCAGCGTTAAAGGGAACACTGAAGCTTTCTTT
-	few	TRBV14	TRBJ2-5	CASSQVGDLLGETQYF	TGTGCCAGCAGCCAAGTGGGAGACCTCCTAGGGGAGACCCAGTACTTC
-	-	TRBV5-6	TRBJ2-7	CASSSPGSSSYEQYF	TGTGCCAGCAGCTCCCCTGGGTCGTCCTCCTACGAGCAGTACTTC
TRBD2	-	TRBV25-1	TRBJ2-5	CASSETSEKGETQYF	TGTGCCAGCAGTGAAACTAGCGAGAAGGGAGAGACCCAGTACTTC
TRBD1	few	TRBV24-1	TRBJ1-2	CATSDPWTGVAGYTF	TGTGCCACCAGTGATCCCTGGACAGGGGTGGCTGGCTACACCTTC
TRBD2	few	TRBV11-1	TRBJ2-7	CASSLGGRSYEQYF	TGTGCCAGCAGCTTGGGCGGGAGAAGCTACGAGCAGTACTTC